The sequence of this T cell receptor (beta chain) was determined in a study of blood T cell repertoires in COVID-19. About the research overall: Specimens from acute and convalescent COVID-19 originated in the United States, Italy and Spain. T cells, B-cell-depleted T cells, or PBMCs provided the cDNA or gDNA that served as material.

In the original processing: By means of reference gene primer amplification, nucleated cell counts were estimated. Clones were read by immunoSEQ multiplex PCR, and TCRdb kept only the in-frame ones, dropping some. From that table come the V and J calls and clone size; the DNA was used to work out D and trimming. The data show roughly 230,000 clones, about 91% seen once. The CDR3 sequence is 14 residues long. V lost 2 bases and J 4 bases, leaving 12 bases between the germline ends. Germline V lookup: CDR1 MNHNS, CDR2 SASEGT. The sequencing input was peripheral blood. The J gene is TRBJ2-7, the V gene TRBV6-1, with D possibly TRBD2 on 6 matching bases. The source is a woman aged 40-49 years who had recovered from COVID-19. This CDR3 is CASSESGGKYEQYF. The CDR3 DNA sequence: TGTGCCAGCAGTGAATCTGGCGGGAAGTACGAGCAGTACTTC.